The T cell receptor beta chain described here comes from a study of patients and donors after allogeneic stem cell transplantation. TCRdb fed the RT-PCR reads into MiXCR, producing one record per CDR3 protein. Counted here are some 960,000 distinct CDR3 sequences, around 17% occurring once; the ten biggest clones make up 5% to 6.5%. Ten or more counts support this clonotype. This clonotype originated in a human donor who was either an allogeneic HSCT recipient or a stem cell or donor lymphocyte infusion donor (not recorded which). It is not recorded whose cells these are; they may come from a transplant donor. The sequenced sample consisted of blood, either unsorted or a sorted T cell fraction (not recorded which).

The CDR3 here is CASTAGWDYYGYTF. In nucleotides, the CDR3 is TGTGCCAGTACGGCCGGATGGGATTACTATGGCTACACCTTC. This sequence joins TRBV19 and TRBJ1-2; D ambiguous. This CDR3 has 14 amino acids. The V end lost 7 bases, the J end lost 3 bases, and 15 bases lay between the germline ends. Germline loops: CDR1 LNHDA, CDR2 SQIVND (reference sequence).